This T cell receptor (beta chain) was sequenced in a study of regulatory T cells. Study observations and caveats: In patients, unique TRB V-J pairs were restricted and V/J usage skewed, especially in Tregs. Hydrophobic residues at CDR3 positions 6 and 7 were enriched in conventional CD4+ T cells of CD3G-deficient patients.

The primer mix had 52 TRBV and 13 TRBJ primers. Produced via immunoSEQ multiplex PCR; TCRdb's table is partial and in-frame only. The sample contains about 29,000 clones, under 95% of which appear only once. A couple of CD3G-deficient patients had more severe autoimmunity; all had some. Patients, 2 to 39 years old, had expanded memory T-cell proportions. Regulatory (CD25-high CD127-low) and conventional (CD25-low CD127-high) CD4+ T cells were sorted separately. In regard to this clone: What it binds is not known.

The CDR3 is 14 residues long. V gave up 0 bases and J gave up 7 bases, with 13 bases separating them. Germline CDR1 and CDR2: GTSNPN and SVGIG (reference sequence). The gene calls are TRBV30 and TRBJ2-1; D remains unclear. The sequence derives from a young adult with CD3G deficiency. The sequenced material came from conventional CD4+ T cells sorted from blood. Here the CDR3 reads CAWSVRGPTNEQFF. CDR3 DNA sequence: TGTGCCTGGAGTGTACGAGGACCAACTAATGAGCAGTTCTTC. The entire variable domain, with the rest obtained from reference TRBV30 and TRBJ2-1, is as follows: SQTIHQWPATLVQPVGSPLSLECTVEGTSNPNLYWYRQAAGRGLQLLFYSVGIGQISSEVPQNLSASRPQDRQFILSSKKLLLSDSGFYLCAWSVRGPTNEQFFGPGTRLTVL.